The clone carrying this TCR beta chain was seen a few times. Its antigen is currently unknown. Germline CDR1 and CDR2: MDHEN and SYDVKM. The CDR3 length is 14 residues. Trimming left V 8 bases short and J 2 bases short, with 13 bases between. This entry belongs to a study of metastatic and nonmetastatic thyroid tumors. Overall study context: The comparison covered peripheral blood and tumor or nodule tissue in malignant and benign thyroid patients.

Study-level points and caveats: Significantly greater TCR beta diversity was reportedly found in malignant thyroid tumors than in benign nodules (in blood and tumor).

In the source study's methods: A papillary thyroid cancer distant-metastasis classifier was built from CDR3 differences across clinicopathological groups. MiXCR re-clonotyped the PCR reads for TCRdb. The V and J calls shown here were made by TCRdb, not taken from the authors' results. The sample yields more than 10,000 clones, 20% to 30% seen once. All patients were untreated before thyroid surgery. The chain links TRBV28 to TRBJ2-1; D is unresolved. This TCR was sampled from a female donor with papillary thyroid cancer or a benign thyroid nodule (not recorded which). Some clones in this sample may be carry-over from other donors' samples. The specimen sequenced was tumor tissue. CDR3 amino acids: CASLSGTPYNEQFF. CDR3 coding DNA: TGTGCCAGCCTGTCAGGAACCCCCTACAATGAGCAGTTCTTC.